This T cell receptor beta chain is drawn from a study of tumor-infiltrating T cells and Merkel cell polyomavirus (dated by TCRdb to the late 2010s). Notes on the research overall: CD8+ T cells specific for the Merkel cell polyomavirus KLL epitope were examined in Merkel cell carcinoma patients. In some 15 samples, TRB sequencing was done on KLL-tetramer-sorted cells from blood or tumor-infiltrating lymphocytes, along with 12 matched whole-tumor samples. Most whole-tumor samples were roughly 25-micron curls cut from formalin-fixed, paraffin-embedded tissue blocks. Patient treatments varied, were not standardized, and included chemotherapy, radiation and immunotherapies. Across the study, one tumor sample was a frozen nodal tumor digest and one was a flash-frozen core biopsy of a metastasis. Varying disease stages were represented at patient presentation, and patients were followed for a median of roughly 2.8 years (range 1.1 to 6.0 years). Study-wide findings and limitations: One limitation of the study is the small sample size (n ≈ 12 patients). KLL-specific TRB repertoires were found to be diverse and largely private, with only one public clonotype, shared by two patients, identified among 397 unique sequences. Only a single viral epitope was studied, so T cells against other Merkel cell polyomavirus epitopes were not captured. Significantly improved MCC-specific survival was associated with a higher intratumoral fraction of KLL-specific T cells (about 1.7-18% versus about 0-0.15%). A greater number of unique KLL-specific clonotypes in tumors (5-108 vs 0-3) was associated with a significant advantage in MCC-specific survival (P = 0.0051).

Receptor libraries were prepared by the immunoSEQ multiplex PCR assay. Genomic DNA extraction, TRB sequencing and normalization were carried out by Adaptive Biotechnologies (Seattle, WA). As for how the authors treated the data: Clonality was computed as one minus Shannon entropy of productive TRB sequences normalized by log2 of unique productive sequences. KLL-specific clonotypes in tumors were identified by matching TCRbeta CDR3 amino acid sequences with those from each patient's tetramer-sorted sample. The clones in this table, taken by TCRdb from immuneACCESS, are in-frame only. Not every clone is retained; where verified, under half of the shortfall comes from an unresolved V gene, and the cause of the rest is unknown. Clonal size and the V and J genes are those of that table, whereas D and trimming came from the DNA. This sample comprises about 25,000 clones, nearly 90% of them detected only once. The ten largest clones take up 2.5% to 3% of the sample.

By immunohistochemistry, the tumors of all patients showed robust positive staining for Merkel cell polyomavirus Large T antigen. Some twelve Merkel cell carcinoma patients with robust KLL-tetramer+ populations, above 0.04% of CD8+ T cells, in blood and/or cultured TIL were included. Every patient was Caucasian, and patient ages had a median of roughly 66 years and ranged from about 50 to 77 years. For patients with unknown primaries who presented with nodal disease, or in cases where primary tissue was insufficient, lymph node tumors were analyzed. As regards this clone: The antigen it binds to is not known. The sample holds no much larger clone one base away, and base qualities are not on file.

The CDR3 has 13 amino acids, counting the end cysteine and phenylalanine. Only CDR3 DNA is held: 39 bases, read in frame from base 1. Trimming at the junction amounts to 3 bases on V and 4 bases on J, and the germline ends lie 7 bases apart. From a lookup of the germline V gene, CDR1 and CDR2 are SNHLY and FYNNEI. Input material: lymph node tissue. This chain joins TRBV2 to TRBJ1-5; a tentative D call is TRBD1 (6 bases match). This TCR derives from a man aged 50-60 years with Merkel cell carcinoma. The CDR3 protein is CASSDTGNQPQHF. The bases read TGTGCCAGCAGTGACACAGGGAATCAGCCCCAGCATTTT.